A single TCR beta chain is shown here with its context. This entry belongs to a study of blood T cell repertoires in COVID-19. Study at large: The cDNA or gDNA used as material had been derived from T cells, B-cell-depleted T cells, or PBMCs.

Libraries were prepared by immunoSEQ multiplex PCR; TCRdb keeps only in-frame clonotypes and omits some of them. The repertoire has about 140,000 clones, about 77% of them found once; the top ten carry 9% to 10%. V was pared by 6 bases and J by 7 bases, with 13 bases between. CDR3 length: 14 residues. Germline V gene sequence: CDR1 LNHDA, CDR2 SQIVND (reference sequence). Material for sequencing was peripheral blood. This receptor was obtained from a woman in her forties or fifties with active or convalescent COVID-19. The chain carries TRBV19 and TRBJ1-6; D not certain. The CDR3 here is CASRGVLGNSPLHF. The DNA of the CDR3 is TGTGCCAGTAGAGGCGTCCTAGGCAATTCACCCCTCCACTTT.